The rows below give T cell receptor beta chains drawn from one sample of a study of vaccination and CD4 T cells after COVID-19. No cognate antigen is known for these TCRs. TCRdb redid the calling of the PCR reads with MiXCR, one entry per CDR3 protein. The sample contains fewer than 12,000 distinct CDR3 sequences, approximately 24% of which appear only once. The sample consisted of CD4+ T cells from blood, cultured in vitro, taken after SARS-CoV-2 vaccination. These receptors were obtained from a human donor who had recovered from COVID-19. The CDR3 runs from the conserved cysteine through the conserved F or W.

V gene: TRBV28; CDR3 length: 13; J gene: TRBJ2-7; CDR3 protein: CASMQIDTYEQYF
V gene: TRBV5-1; CDR3 length: 12; J gene: TRBJ1-2; CDR3 protein: CASSPEEGHYTF
V gene: TRBV7-2; CDR3 length: 15; J gene: TRBJ2-7; CDR3 protein: CASSLADRSHYEQYF
V gene: TRBV20-1; CDR3 length: 15; J gene: TRBJ2-3; CDR3 protein: CSAPPWGMGADTQYF
V gene: TRBV2; CDR3 length: 13; J gene: TRBJ2-7; CDR3 protein: CASSAQGIHEQYF
V gene: TRBV7-3; CDR3 length: 18; J gene: TRBJ1-1; CDR3 protein: CASSLNGFGGFADTEAFF
V gene: TRBV20-1; CDR3 length: 15; J gene: TRBJ2-5; CDR3 protein: CSARDLWEGRGTQYF
V gene: TRBV6-1; CDR3 length: 13; J gene: TRBJ1-5; CDR3 protein: CASSPYLHQPQHF
V gene: TRBV28; CDR3 length: 15; J gene: TRBJ2-2; CDR3 protein: CASSLSLPGAGELFF
V gene: TRBV27; CDR3 length: 14; J gene: TRBJ2-7; CDR3 protein: CASSARDFSYEQYF
V gene: TRBV19; CDR3 length: 16; J gene: TRBJ2-1; CDR3 protein: CASSPAAGRLYNEQFF
V gene: TRBV5-1; CDR3 length: 13; J gene: TRBJ2-7; CDR3 protein: CASSPRQGGEQYF
V gene: TRBV27; CDR3 length: 15; J gene: TRBJ2-5; CDR3 protein: CASRDLGQGEETQYF
V gene: TRBV20-1; CDR3 length: 16; J gene: TRBJ1-2; CDR3 protein: CSARDGKDLLSYGYTF
V gene: TRBV6-5; CDR3 length: 18; J gene: TRBJ2-7; CDR3 protein: CASSYTLDLAAKTYEQYF
V gene: TRBV6-1; CDR3 length: 16; J gene: TRBJ1-1; CDR3 protein: CASSPRQRYKSTEAFF
V gene: TRBV7-2; CDR3 length: 12; J gene: TRBJ2-5; CDR3 protein: CASSPMQETQYF
V gene: TRBV27; CDR3 length: 13; J gene: TRBJ2-1; CDR3 protein: CASSWAGAGRQFF
V gene: TRBV7-8; CDR3 length: 12; J gene: TRBJ2-7; CDR3 protein: CATSGYPYEQYF
V gene: TRBV15; CDR3 length: 14; J gene: TRBJ1-3; CDR3 protein: CATSLGGAGNTIYF
V gene: TRBV18; CDR3 length: 13; J gene: TRBJ1-2; CDR3 protein: CASSLRTDYGYTF
V gene: TRBV19; CDR3 length: 14; J gene: TRBJ1-2; CDR3 protein: CASSRRDSYYGYTF
V gene: TRBV20-1; CDR3 length: 12; J gene: TRBJ2-6; CDR3 protein: CSARAGANVLTF
V gene: TRBV6-2/TRBV6-3; CDR3 length: 15; J gene: TRBJ2-4; CDR3 protein: CASSYRIGGVNIQYF
V gene: TRBV7-2; CDR3 length: 13; J gene: TRBJ2-1; CDR3 protein: CASSLGPINEQFF
V gene: TRBV29-1; CDR3 length: 13; J gene: TRBJ1-2; CDR3 protein: CSVEDRDFYGYTF
V gene: TRBV5-5; CDR3 length: 14; J gene: TRBJ2-5; CDR3 protein: CASSPRGGSETQYF
V gene: TRBV21-1; CDR3 length: 12; J gene: TRBJ1-1; CDR3 protein: CASSRQDAEAFF
V gene: TRBV29-1; CDR3 length: 12; J gene: TRBJ2-7; CDR3 protein: CSAERGPYEQYF
V gene: TRBV18; CDR3 length: 13; J gene: TRBJ2-1; CDR3 protein: CASSPEPQGGQFF
V gene: TRBV11-3; CDR3 length: 17; J gene: TRBJ2-1; CDR3 protein: CASSSTTSGGPGDEQFF
V gene: TRBV27; CDR3 length: 18; J gene: TRBJ2-1; CDR3 protein: CASSTRDSRARSYNEQFF
V gene: TRBV12-3/TRBV12-4; CDR3 length: 14; J gene: TRBJ2-6; CDR3 protein: CASTDSSGANVLTF
V gene: TRBV6-1; CDR3 length: 16; J gene: TRBJ2-7; CDR3 protein: CASSIAGTGAQYEQYF
V gene: TRBV30; CDR3 length: 15; J gene: TRBJ1-2; CDR3 protein: CAWTPRQEINYGYTF
V gene: TRBV11-2; CDR3 length: 14; J gene: TRBJ2-1; CDR3 protein: CASSLLGGNNEQFF
V gene: TRBV11-2; CDR3 length: 17; J gene: TRBJ2-2; CDR3 protein: CASSLTQGARDTGELFF
V gene: TRBV19; CDR3 length: 14; J gene: TRBJ2-1; CDR3 protein: CASSKGGGTNEQFF
V gene: TRBV20-1; CDR3 length: 14; J gene: TRBJ2-7; CDR3 protein: CSAGTPNRNGEQYF
V gene: TRBV6-1; CDR3 length: 16; J gene: TRBJ1-1; CDR3 protein: CASTTRSGRVWTEAFF
V gene: TRBV5-1; CDR3 length: 16; J gene: TRBJ2-3; CDR3 protein: CASGLRGGRTADTQYF
V gene: TRBV6-1; CDR3 length: 15; J gene: TRBJ2-2; CDR3 protein: CASSESEGEGGELFF
V gene: TRBV20-1; CDR3 length: 18; J gene: TRBJ1-1; CDR3 protein: CSASLMGKALSSFTEAFF
V gene: TRBV19; CDR3 length: 13; J gene: TRBJ2-5; CDR3 protein: CASSTEHQETQYF
V gene: TRBV6-4; CDR3 length: 18; J gene: TRBJ2-1; CDR3 protein: CASSDSASGSRSYNEQFF
V gene: TRBV4-2; CDR3 length: 14; J gene: TRBJ2-1; CDR3 protein: CASSQEKTSSWQFF
V gene: TRBV28; CDR3 length: 14; J gene: TRBJ1-2; CDR3 protein: CASSFGSFNYGYTF
V gene: TRBV7-2; CDR3 length: 18; J gene: TRBJ2-1; CDR3 protein: CASSLVALGLGGGNEQFF
V gene: TRBV7-2; CDR3 length: 15; J gene: TRBJ1-1; CDR3 protein: CASSFVAAANTEAFF
V gene: TRBV28; CDR3 length: 14; J gene: TRBJ2-7; CDR3 protein: CASRAGTGSYEQYF
V gene: TRBV25-1; CDR3 length: 16; J gene: TRBJ1-6; CDR3 protein: CASSGTGSSYNSPLHF
V gene: TRBV12-3/TRBV12-4; CDR3 length: 14; J gene: TRBJ1-2; CDR3 protein: CASSLWGARYGYTF
V gene: TRBV10-1; CDR3 length: 15; J gene: TRBJ2-1; CDR3 protein: CASSKQGSSYKEQFF
V gene: TRBV6-2/TRBV6-3; CDR3 length: 13; J gene: TRBJ2-5; CDR3 protein: CASVGGAQETQYF
V gene: TRBV7-2; CDR3 length: 12; J gene: TRBJ1-3; CDR3 protein: CASSATGSTIYF
V gene: TRBV11-2; CDR3 length: 17; J gene: TRBJ2-7; CDR3 protein: CASSLEGLGVAFYEQYF
V gene: TRBV7-9; CDR3 length: 14; J gene: TRBJ1-2; CDR3 protein: CASSSTGGADGYTF
V gene: TRBV18; CDR3 length: 15; J gene: TRBJ2-5; CDR3 protein: CASSPSLGTGETQYF
V gene: TRBV28; CDR3 length: 15; J gene: TRBJ1-2; CDR3 protein: CASPRTGGFSNGYTF